This T cell receptor beta chain was sequenced during a study of PD-1 blockade in classical Hodgkin lymphoma. General study results and limits: Repertoire differences have undefined causes, possibly disease activity or prior therapy. Similar baseline diversity was found in complete responders and newly diagnosed patients.

There was relapse after autologous stem cell transplantation in every patient, and there was variation in brentuximab vedotin exposure. Assay: immunoSEQ multiplex PCR; the TCRdb copy retains only in-frame clones and omits some. The data contain 30,000 to 35,000 clones, roughly four fifths of them seen just once; the ten biggest clones take up approximately 29%. Germline V CDR1 and CDR2: SGHDT, YYEEEE. V was cut by 4 bases and J by 1 base, with 10 bases left in between. The CDR3 extends over 14 amino acids. Note on this clone: As yet, its antigen is unknown.

Specimen: peripheral blood mononuclear cells (PBMCs), collected at baseline. The rearrangement joins TRBV5-6 to TRBJ2-3; unclear D gene. The TCR was taken from a human donor with classical Hodgkin lymphoma. CDR3 sequence reads: CASSPTLGTDTQYF. Written as DNA, the CDR3 is TGTGCCAGCAGCCCTACCCTTGGCACAGATACGCAGTATTTT.